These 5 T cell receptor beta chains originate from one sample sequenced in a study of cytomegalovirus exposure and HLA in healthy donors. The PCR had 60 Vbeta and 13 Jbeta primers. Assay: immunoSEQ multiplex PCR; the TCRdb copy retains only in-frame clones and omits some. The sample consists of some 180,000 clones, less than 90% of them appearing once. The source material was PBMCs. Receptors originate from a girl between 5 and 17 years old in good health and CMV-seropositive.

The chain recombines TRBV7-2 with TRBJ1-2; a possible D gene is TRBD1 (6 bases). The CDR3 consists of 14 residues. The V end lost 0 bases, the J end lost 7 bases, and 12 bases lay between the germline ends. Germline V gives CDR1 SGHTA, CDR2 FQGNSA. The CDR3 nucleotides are TGTGCCAGCAGCTTAGCGAGGGAAGGGGGTGGCTACACCTTC. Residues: CASSLAREGGGYTF.

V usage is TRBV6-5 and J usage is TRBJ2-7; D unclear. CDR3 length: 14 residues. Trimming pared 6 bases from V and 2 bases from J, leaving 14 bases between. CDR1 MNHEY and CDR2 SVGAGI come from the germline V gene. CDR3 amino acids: CASSYVDGAYEQYF. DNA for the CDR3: TGTGCCAGCAGCTACGTCGACGGAGCCTACGAGCAGTACTTC.

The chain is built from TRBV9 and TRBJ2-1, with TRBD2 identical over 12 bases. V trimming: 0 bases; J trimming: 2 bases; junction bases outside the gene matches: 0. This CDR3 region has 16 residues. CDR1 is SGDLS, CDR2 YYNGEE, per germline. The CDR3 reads CASSVASGRAYNEQFF. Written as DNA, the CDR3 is TGTGCCAGCAGCGTAGCTAGCGGGAGGGCCTACAATGAGCAGTTCTTC. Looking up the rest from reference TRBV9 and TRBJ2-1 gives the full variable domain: DSGVTQTPKHLITATGQRVTLRCSPRSGDLSVYWYQQSLDQGLQFLIQYYNGEERAKGNILERFSAQQFPDLHSELNLSSLELGDSALYFCASSVASGRAYNEQFFGPGTRLTVL.

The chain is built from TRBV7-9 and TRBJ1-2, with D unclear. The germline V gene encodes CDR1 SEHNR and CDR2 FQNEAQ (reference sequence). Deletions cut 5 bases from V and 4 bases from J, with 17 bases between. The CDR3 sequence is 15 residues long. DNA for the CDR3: TGTGCCAGCAGCCCCGCGAGCGGAGAATTCTATGGCTACACCTTC. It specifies CASSPASGEFYGYTF.

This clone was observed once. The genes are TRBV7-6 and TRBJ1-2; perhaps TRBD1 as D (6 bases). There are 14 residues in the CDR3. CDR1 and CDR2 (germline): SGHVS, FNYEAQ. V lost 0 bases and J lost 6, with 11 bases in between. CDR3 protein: CASSLAGGADGYTF. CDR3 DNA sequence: TGTGCCAGCAGCTTAGCGGGGGGGGCCGATGGCTACACCTTC.